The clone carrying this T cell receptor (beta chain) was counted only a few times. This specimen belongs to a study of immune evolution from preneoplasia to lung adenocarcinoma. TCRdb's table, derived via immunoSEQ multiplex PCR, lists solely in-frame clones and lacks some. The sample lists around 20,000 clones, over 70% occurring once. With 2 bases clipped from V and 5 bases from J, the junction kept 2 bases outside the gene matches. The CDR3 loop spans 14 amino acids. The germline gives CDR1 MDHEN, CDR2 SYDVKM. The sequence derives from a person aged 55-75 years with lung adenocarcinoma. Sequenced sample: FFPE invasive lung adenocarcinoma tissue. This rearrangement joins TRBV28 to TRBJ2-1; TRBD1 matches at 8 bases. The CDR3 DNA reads TGTGCCAGCAGTTTAGGACAGGGAAACAATGAGCAGTTCTTC. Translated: CASSLGQGNNEQFF.